Listed below are T cell receptor beta chains from one sample, sequenced in a study of blood T cell repertoires in COVID-19. Generated by immunoSEQ multiplex PCR, the TCRdb table keeps only in-frame clones and is missing some. This sample has 150,000 to 200,000 clones, with roughly nine tenths found just once. The sequenced sample was peripheral blood. The receptors were gathered from a woman older than 75 in a cohort sampled during active or convalescent COVID-19. CDR3s include the opening cysteine and the closing phenylalanine or tryptophan. D genes are given only for firm matches. Clone size is not always given. Where it is, it says once, few, many or a class for expanded clones.

v_gene,j_gene,d_gene,abundance,CDR3aa,CDR3nt
TRBV9,TRBJ2-1,NA,NA,CASSVRGGINEQFF,TGTGCCAGCAGCGTACGTGGGGGGATTAATGAGCAGTTCTTC
TRBV5-1,TRBJ1-5,NA,few,CASSLAGYSNQPQHF,TGCGCCAGCAGCTTGGCGGGATATAGCAATCAGCCCCAGCATTTT
TRBV24-1,TRBJ1-1,NA,NA,CATSDHKGGAGTEAFF,TGTGCCACCAGTGACCATAAGGGGGGGGCTGGAACTGAAGCTTTCTTT
TRBV6-1,TRBJ1-5,NA,NA,CASSEQGGGNQPQHF,TGTGCCAGCAGTGAACAGGGAGGGGGCAATCAGCCCCAGCATTTT
TRBV2,TRBJ2-7,TRBD1,once,CASRTGGPYEQYF,TGTGCCAGCCGGACAGGGGGCCCCTACGAGCAGTACTTC
TRBV6-5,TRBJ2-1,NA,NA,CASKVREQFF,TGTGCCAGCAAGGTGAGGGAGCAGTTCTTC
TRBV11-3,TRBJ1-1,TRBD1,NA,CASSLAARGLNTEAFF,TGTGCCAGCAGCTTAGCCGCCAGGGGGTTGAACACTGAAGCTTTCTTT
TRBV3-1/TRBV3-2,TRBJ1-3,NA,NA,CASSQDSTGNTIYF,TGTGCCAGCAGCCAAGATAGCACTGGAAACACCATATATTTT
TRBV19,TRBJ2-3,TRBD2,NA,CASRRTSGRTDTQYF,TGTGCCAGTAGAAGGACTAGCGGACGCACAGATACGCAGTATTTT
TRBV5-1,TRBJ2-3,TRBD2,NA,CASSLFVAGIPSSTDTQYF,TGCGCCAGCAGCTTGTTCGTAGCGGGGATACCCTCTAGCACAGATACGCAGTATTTT
TRBV7-2,TRBJ2-3,NA,NA,CASSLYTPGTDTQYF,TGTGCCAGCAGCTTATATACCCCGGGCACAGATACGCAGTATTTT
TRBV7-9,TRBJ2-1,NA,few,CASSLRDSSYNEQFF,TGTGCCAGCAGCTTAAGGGACTCCTCCTACAATGAGCAGTTCTTC
TRBV6-2/TRBV6-3,TRBJ2-3,NA,NA,CASSYSSLAARTDTQYF,TGTGCCAGCAGTTACTCGAGTCTAGCTGCTCGCACAGATACGCAGTATTTT
TRBV4-1,TRBJ2-3,NA,few,CASSQWAIGADTQYF,TGCGCCAGCAGCCAATGGGCAATCGGGGCAGATACGCAGTATTTT
TRBV24-1,TRBJ2-1,TRBD1,NA,CATSGTGRIWSYNEQFF,TGTGCCACCTCCGGGACAGGGAGGATATGGTCCTACAATGAGCAGTTCTTC
TRBV7-9,TRBJ2-5,TRBD1,NA,CASSRGQGDGRETQYF,TGTGCCAGCAGCAGGGGACAGGGAGATGGCCGAGAGACCCAGTACTTC
TRBV18,TRBJ1-6,NA,once,CASSPWGQGSPLHF,TGTGCCAGCTCACCATGGGGGCAGGGGTCACCCCTCCACTTT
TRBV5-6,TRBJ2-3,NA,NA,CASSWQDTQYF,TGTGCCAGCAGCTGGCAGGATACGCAGTATTTT
TRBV7-9,TRBJ1-2,NA,NA,CASSFLRVDGYTF,TGTGCCAGCAGCTTTCTCAGGGTAGATGGCTACACCTTC
TRBV5-1,TRBJ1-6,NA,NA,CASTHAGAYNSPLHF,TGCGCCAGCACCCATGCCGGGGCCTATAATTCACCCCTCCACTTT
TRBV28,TRBJ1-4,NA,NA,CASSSQATNEKLFF,TGTGCCAGCAGTTCCCAAGCTACTAATGAAAAACTGTTTTTT
TRBV11-2,TRBJ1-2,TRBD1,few,CASSSDRTYGYTF,TGTGCCAGCAGCTCGGACAGGACTTATGGCTACACCTTC
TRBV6-1,TRBJ2-2,NA,NA,CASSEGRGISNTGELFF,TGTGCCAGCAGTGAAGGACGGGGGATCTCGAACACCGGGGAGCTGTTTTTT
TRBV6-4,TRBJ1-1,TRBD1,many,CASSERGQGNTEAFF,TGTGCCAGCAGTGAGAGGGGACAGGGGAACACTGAAGCTTTCTTT
TRBV29-1,TRBJ1-1,NA,few,CSVVGGGYEAFF,TGCAGCGTAGTCGGAGGCGGTTATGAAGCTTTCTTT
TRBV11-2,TRBJ2-3,NA,NA,CASSLDRISGGTDTQYF,TGTGCCAGCAGCTTAGATCGTATATCTGGAGGCACAGATACGCAGTATTTT
TRBV7-9,TRBJ1-1,NA,NA,CASTHGTTVNTEAFF,TGTGCCAGCACCCACGGTACTACGGTCAACACTGAAGCTTTCTTT
TRBV7-2,TRBJ1-2,TRBD1,NA,CASSSTPWAGGNYGYTF,TGTGCCAGCAGCTCTACCCCATGGGCAGGGGGTAACTATGGCTACACCTTC
TRBV3-1/TRBV3-2,TRBJ1-5,NA,NA,CASSQAMGGNQPQHF,TGTGCCAGCAGCCAAGCCATGGGGGGGAATCAGCCCCAGCATTTT
TRBV5-4,TRBJ2-2,NA,NA,CASSRLVANTGELFF,TGTGCCAGCAGCCGACTGGTCGCGAACACCGGGGAGCTGTTTTTT
TRBV29-1,TRBJ2-1,NA,NA,CSSTRGTGSYNEQFF,TGCAGCTCAACCAGGGGTACTGGCTCCTACAATGAGCAGTTCTTC
TRBV30,TRBJ1-2,TRBD1,many,CAWGGTGGNYGYTF,TGTGCCTGGGGGGGAACAGGGGGCAACTATGGCTACACCTTC
TRBV29-1,TRBJ2-3,NA,once,CSVSQGQTDTQYF,TGCAGCGTTAGTCAGGGGCAGACAGATACGCAGTATTTT
TRBV4-3,TRBJ2-2,NA,NA,CASSRDRTGELFF,TGCGCCAGCAGCCGCGACAGGACCGGGGAGCTGTTTTTT
TRBV2,TRBJ2-2,NA,few,CASKWAAENTGELFF,TGTGCCAGCAAGTGGGCCGCAGAGAACACCGGGGAGCTGTTTTTT
TRBV6-2/TRBV6-3,TRBJ2-7,TRBD2,NA,CASSYSGGFEQYF,TGTGCCAGCAGTTACTCGGGAGGGTTCGAGCAGTACTTC
TRBV5-1,TRBJ2-3,TRBD2,NA,CASSLLASGRQDTQYF,TGCGCCAGCAGCTTGTTGGCTAGCGGGAGACAAGATACGCAGTATTTT
TRBV24-1,TRBJ2-1,TRBD2,NA,CATSGGETSGFSSYNEQFF,TGTGCCACCAGTGGAGGCGAGACTAGCGGGTTTAGCTCCTACAATGAGCAGTTCTTC
TRBV7-6,TRBJ2-3,TRBD2,NA,CASSLIGGFTDTQYF,TGTGCCAGCAGCTTAATCGGGGGGTTCACAGATACGCAGTATTTT
TRBV4-1,TRBJ1-6,NA,NA,CASSPGVRVDSPLHF,TGCGCCAGCAGCCCCGGGGTTCGGGTTGATTCACCCCTCCACTTT
TRBV6-5,TRBJ1-5,NA,NA,CASSYDAFGVDQPQHF,TGTGCCAGCAGTTACGATGCTTTTGGAGTGGATCAGCCCCAGCATTTT
TRBV5-1,TRBJ2-1,TRBD2,NA,CASSSPGGGTYNEQFF,TGCGCCAGCAGCTCGCCTGGGGGGGGAACATACAATGAGCAGTTCTTC
TRBV5-1,TRBJ2-7,TRBD1,once,CASSLRDSTYEQYF,TGCGCCAGCAGCCTCCGGGACAGCACCTACGAGCAGTACTTC
TRBV5-1,TRBJ2-3,TRBD2,NA,CASSSWGGASTDTQYF,TGCGCCAGCAGCTCCTGGGGGGGAGCTAGCACAGATACGCAGTATTTT
TRBV7-9,TRBJ2-3,NA,few,CASSPIPAGITDTQYF,TGTGCCAGCAGCCCCATTCCGGCGGGAATCACAGATACGCAGTATTTT
TRBV4-1,TRBJ2-7,NA,once,CASSQFQAGPYEQYF,TGCGCCAGCAGCCAATTTCAGGCGGGACCCTACGAGCAGTACTTC
TRBV18,TRBJ1-6,TRBD1,NA,CASSPPTGRHSPLHF,TGTGCCAGCTCACCACCGACAGGGCGGCATTCACCCCTCCACTTT
TRBV30,TRBJ1-1,NA,NA,CAWSGGRLSNTEAFF,TGTGCCTGGAGCGGAGGTAGGCTATCGAACACTGAAGCTTTCTTT
TRBV30,TRBJ1-5,NA,NA,CAWTGGVQGQPQHF,TGTGCCTGGACGGGGGGGGTTCAGGGTCAGCCCCAGCATTTT
TRBV6-2/TRBV6-3,TRBJ1-4,NA,NA,CASSYSQVEEKLFF,TGTGCCAGCAGTTACAGTCAGGTAGAGGAAAAACTGTTTTTT
TRBV29-1,TRBJ1-1,NA,once,CSVETLGGSEAFF,TGCAGCGTTGAGACATTGGGGGGGAGTGAAGCTTTCTTT
TRBV7-6,TRBJ1-2,NA,NA,CASSSITGRRASRYGYTF,TGTGCCAGCAGCTCAATTACAGGGCGACGGGCTTCAAGATATGGCTACACCTTC
TRBV6-5,TRBJ2-6,NA,NA,CASRASWPQYVLTF,TGTGCCAGCAGGGCCTCCTGGCCCCAATACGTCCTGACTTTC